These 13 T cell receptor beta chains originate from one sample sequenced in a study of blood T cell repertoires in COVID-19. The table came from immunoSEQ multiplex PCR; TCRdb's copy has only in-frame clones and leaves some out. The sample yields approximately 230,000 clones, around nine tenths seen once. The sample consisted of PBMCs or T cells enriched from blood (not recorded which). The receptors derive from a woman under 30 who had recovered from COVID-19.

The chain links TRBV6-5 to TRBJ2-2; D perhaps matches TRBD2 (5 bases). V lost 6 bases, J lost 4 bases, and 9 bases lay in between. Germline V gene sequence: CDR1 MNHEY, CDR2 SVGAGI. This CDR3 is 13 amino acids long. The CDR3 here is CASRVASTGELFF. For the CDR3, the DNA is TGTGCCAGCAGAGTAGCGTCCACCGGGGAGCTGTTTTTT.

The rearrangement joins TRBV11-2 to TRBJ1-6; TRBD1 matches 10 bases. The CDR3 sequence is 16 residues long. Germline CDR1 reads SGHAT; CDR2 reads FQNNGV. Trimming cost V 5 bases and J 6 bases; bases outside gene matches: 7. The CDR3 here is CASSPWTGGGNSPLHF. The CDR3 DNA is TGTGCCAGCAGCCCATGGACAGGGGGGGGTAATTCACCCCTCCACTTT. Supplemented by reference TRBV11-2 and TRBJ1-6, the full variable domain reads EAGVAQSPRYKIIEKRQSVAFWCNPISGHATLYWYQQILGQGPKLLIQFQNNGVVDDSQLPKDRFSAERLKGVDSTLKIQPAKLEDSAVYLCASSPWTGGGNSPLHFGNGTRLTVT.

This chain uses TRBV5-1 with TRBJ2-2, with a weak D call TRBD2 (7 bases). V lost 5 bases and J lost 0, with 14 bases in between. This CDR3 comprises 16 residues. Germline CDR1 reads SGHRS; CDR2 reads YFSETQ. In DNA form, the CDR3 reads TGCGCCAGCAGACTCCCGGGGGGCTCGAACACCGGGGAGCTGTTTTTT. This gives the protein CASRLPGGSNTGELFF.

The genes are TRBV12-5 and TRBJ2-7; D may be TRBD1 (5 bases). From germline, CDR1 is LGHNT and CDR2 FRNRAP. Trimming removed 5 bases from V and 6 bases from J, with 8 bases in between. The CDR3 consists of 11 residues. The CDR3 protein is CASGQGSEQYF. The CDR3 nucleotides read TGTGCTAGTGGTCAGGGAAGCGAGCAGTACTTC.

The chain employs TRBV24-1 and TRBJ1-2; 7 bases fit TRBD1. Germline trimming cut 11 bases from V and 7 bases from J; bases unmatched to any gene: 12. The germline gives CDR1 KGHDR, CDR2 SFDVKD. The CDR3 length is 13 residues. The CDR3 sequence is CAIQGPQGLGYTF. The CDR3 DNA follows: TGTGCCATACAAGGGCCACAGGGGCTTGGCTACACCTTC.

The chain uses TRBV28 and TRBJ2-4; D gene uncertain. The CDR3 length is 15 residues. Germline lookup yields CDR1 MDHEN and CDR2 SYDVKM. V lost 7 bases to trimming and J lost 0 bases, with 13 bases between them. In DNA, the CDR3 is TGTGCCAGCATCTCTCATGCGGAAGCCAAAAACATTCAGTACTTC. Its protein product is CASISHAEAKNIQYF.

The chain employs TRBV19 and TRBJ1-5, with D perhaps matching TRBD1 (6 bases). V was shortened by 6 bases and J by 3 bases, with 15 bases between the two germline ends. The CDR3 is 15 residues long. Germline CDR1 and CDR2: LNHDA and SQIVND (reference sequence). The CDR3 region is CASRVQQGNNQPQHF. The DNA for the CDR3 is TGTGCCAGTAGGGTGCAACAGGGTAACAATCAGCCCCAGCATTTT.

The rearrangement links TRBV19 to TRBJ1-1; 7 nucleotides align to TRBD1. V lost 5 bases to trimming and J lost 0 bases; unmatched junction nucleotides: 9. The CDR3 is 16 amino acids. Germline values: CDR1 LNHDA, CDR2 SQIVND (reference sequence). The DNA for the CDR3 is TGTGCCAGTAGTGCAGGGGGATACTTGTTGAACACTGAAGCTTTCTTT. This codes for CASSAGGYLLNTEAFF.

J is TRBJ2-3 and V is TRBV19, with 14 bases aligning to TRBD2. The CDR3 consists of 18 residues. The ends lost 5 bases at V and 0 bases at J; junction bases unmatched: 7. Germline CDR1 reads LNHDA; CDR2 reads SQIVND (reference sequence). Written as DNA, the CDR3 is TGTGCCAGTAGTGGGGGACTAGCGGGAGCACCTAGCACAGATACGCAGTATTTT. Its protein is CASSGGLAGAPSTDTQYF.

The V call is TRBV5-1, the J call TRBJ2-3; 7 nucleotides match TRBD2. Germline trimming cut 4 bases from V and 3 bases from J; bases unmatched to any gene: 8. Germline V CDR1 and CDR2: SGHRS, YFSETQ. The CDR3 length is 15 residues. CDR3 protein: CASSHGTTTTDTQYF. Written as DNA, the CDR3 is TGCGCCAGCAGCCATGGGACTACAACTACAGATACGCAGTATTTT.

The CDR3 here is CASSGLGLASSYEQYF. CDR3 in DNA: TGTGCCAGTAGTGGCCTGGGACTAGCTAGCTCCTACGAGCAGTACTTC. The V gene is TRBV19, the J gene TRBJ2-7; 9 nucleotides match TRBD2. The CDR3 length is 16 residues. Germline values: CDR1 LNHDA, CDR2 SQIVND (reference sequence). V lost 5 bases and J lost 0; bases outside the gene matches: 8.

The chain couples TRBV28 to TRBJ2-1, with D possibly TRBD2 on 6 matching bases. Between the trimmed V and J ends, which lost 6 bases and 10 bases, there was a span of 10 bases. Per germline, CDR1 MDHEN and CDR2 SYDVKM. The CDR3 spans 11 residues. The CDR3 nucleotides read TGTGCCAGCAGCCGCCGGGGGGAGCAGTTCTTC. It codes for CASSRRGEQFF.

This clone has just a few counts. The chain combines TRBV11-2 with TRBJ2-5; TRBD2 agrees at 9 bases. The CDR3 is 15 residues long. CDR1 SGHAT and CDR2 FQNNGV come from the germline V gene. J gave up 2 bases and V 5 bases, and 6 bases lay outside the gene matches. The CDR3 region is CASSARGGFQETQYF. In nucleotides, the CDR3 is TGTGCCAGCAGCGCGCGGGGGGGGTTTCAAGAGACCCAGTACTTC.